The clone carrying this T cell receptor (beta chain) was seen a handful of times. The target antigen is unknown. This sample is part of a study of T-cell memory formation after mild COVID-19. Study conclusions and caveats: Cross-reactive memory seemingly joined, as some responding clones were found in pre-infection memory. Contracting CD4+ clones were located mainly in CM and EM, and CD8+ clones in EMRA. The authors did not confirm SARS-CoV-2 specificity of second-wave clones peaking day 37.

TCRdb re-analysed the 5' RACE reads in MiXCR, keeping a single row per CDR3 protein. The repertoire consists of approximately 290,000 distinct CDR3 sequences, with less than 20% occurring once and the leading ten covering over 20%. The CDR3 consists of 17 residues. From germline, CDR1 is SGHRS and CDR2 YFSETQ. Between the trimmed V and J ends, which lost 0 bases and 0 bases, there was a span of 13 bases. The sample was PBMCs or a T cell subset sorted from them (not recorded which). The chain links TRBV5-1 to TRBJ1-3; no firm D call. The origin of this receptor is a man between 18 and 35 years old who had mild COVID-19 (a few samples of this study predate the infection). Cell type and time point are not known. The chain's CDR3 is CASSLDSPRLSGNTIYF. CDR3 in DNA: TGCGCCAGCAGCTTGGACAGCCCGAGACTCTCTGGAAACACCATATATTTT. The whole variable domain, filled in from reference TRBV5-1 and TRBJ1-3, reads KAGVTQTPRYLIKTRGQQVTLSCSPISGHRSVSWYQQTPGQGLQFLFEYFSETQRNKGNFPGRFSGRQFSNSRSEMNVSTLELGDSALYLCASSLDSPRLSGNTIYFGEGSWLTVV.